The 27 T cell receptor beta chains listed next were all sequenced from one sample in a study of cytomegalovirus exposure and HLA in healthy donors. The PCR had 60 Vbeta and 13 Jbeta primers. Sequenced by immunoSEQ multiplex PCR; TCRdb stores in-frame clones only, minus some. The sample yields about 120,000 clones, 50% to 65% seen once. Material: PBMCs. The receptors come from a middle-aged man in good health and CMV-seropositive.

The V gene is TRBV6-5, the J gene TRBJ1-1, with TRBD1 as a possible D gene (6 bases). Trimming stripped 2 bases from V and 4 bases from J, with 14 bases between. Germline CDR1 MNHEY, CDR2 SVGAGI. The CDR3 totals 15 residues. The CDR3 sequence is CASSYNAGVGTEAFF. The CDR3 DNA reads TGTGCCAGCAGTTACAACGCAGGGGTGGGCACTGAAGCTTTCTTT.

V and J are TRBV5-1 and TRBJ2-1, with a weak D call TRBD1 (5 bases). Germline CDR1 is SGHRS and CDR2 is YFSETQ. CDR3 length: 16 residues. V was trimmed by 1 base and J by 6 bases, leaving 17 bases between them. The CDR3 sequence is CASSLLGQGISNEQFF. CDR3 nucleotide sequence: TGCGCCAGCAGCTTGTTAGGGCAGGGAATCTCCAATGAGCAGTTCTTC.

The chain has TRBV5-1 and TRBJ2-1; 12 bases are a match to TRBD2. Per the germline V gene, CDR1 is SGHRS and CDR2 is YFSETQ. The CDR3 sequence is 20 residues long. The junction had 14 bases not matched to a gene; V was cut back by 4 bases and J by 0 bases. The chain's CDR3 is CASSEGLAGTTVSSYNEQFF. The CDR3 DNA is TGCGCCAGCAGCGAAGGACTAGCGGGAACGACAGTTAGCTCCTACAATGAGCAGTTCTTC.

This chain uses TRBV10-3 with TRBJ2-7; weak D call: TRBD2 (6 bases). This CDR3 has 15 residues. V lost 6 bases to trimming and J lost 0 bases, with 15 bases between them. CDR1 ENHRY and CDR2 SYGVKD come from the germline V gene. The CDR3: CAIRGTGTSSYEQYF. Here the CDR3 DNA reads TGTGCCATCAGGGGGACTGGTACCAGCTCCTACGAGCAGTACTTC.

The chain joins TRBV28 to TRBJ1-2; 8 nucleotides match TRBD1. The CDR3 loop spans 15 amino acids. Germline V CDR1 and CDR2: MDHEN, SYDVKM. J lost 7 bases, V lost 4 bases, and 11 bases had no gene match. The CDR3 DNA is TGTGCCAGCAGTTCAGGACAGGGTTTCAGCGGTGGCTACACCTTC. This sequence encodes CASSSGQGFSGGYTF.

The chain employs TRBV7-9 and TRBJ2-7; D may be TRBD1 (6 bases). The CDR3 spans 12 residues. V dropped 5 bases and J dropped 6 bases, with 11 bases sitting between them. CDR1 SEHNR and CDR2 FQNEAQ come from the germline V gene (reference sequence). The CDR3 bases are TGTGCCAGCAGCCAGCAGGGGCCCGAGCAGTACTTC. This translates into CASSQQGPEQYF.

This sequence joins TRBV11-2 and TRBJ2-5; 12 bases align to TRBD1. This CDR3 has 16 residues. Germline CDR1 reads SGHAT; CDR2 reads FQNNGV. With V trimmed by 5 bases and J by 4 bases, 8 bases remained unmatched. In DNA form, the CDR3 reads TGTGCCAGCAGCCGTGGGGGGACAGGGGGCACAGAGACCCAGTACTTC. This sequence encodes CASSRGGTGGTETQYF.

The J gene is TRBJ2-3, the V gene TRBV19; 10 nucleotides agree with TRBD2. Per the germline V gene, CDR1 is LNHDA and CDR2 is SQIVND (reference sequence). Trimming at V came to 6 bases and at J to 4 bases, leaving 7 bases not matched to a gene. The CDR3 is made up of 15 amino acids. The CDR3 DNA sequence: TGTGCCAGTAGAACCGCTAGCGGGGGCGCAGATACGCAGTATTTT. Its translation is CASRTASGGADTQYF.

The V and J genes are TRBV6-4 and TRBJ2-3, with a tentative D call TRBD1 (5 bases). Germline CDR1 is MRHNA and CDR2 is SNTAGT. The CDR3 sequence is 15 residues long. Trimming shortened V by 4 bases and J by 2 bases, and 13 bases separated the two germline ends. For the CDR3, the DNA is TGTGCCAGCAGTGTGTCGGCAGGGTACACAGATACGCAGTATTTT. Its translation: CASSVSAGYTDTQYF.

This clone turned up a few times. The chain links TRBV6-5 to TRBJ2-4; a weak D match, TRBD1 (5 bases). The CDR3 totals 16 residues. V lost 2 bases and J 1 base, leaving 12 bases between the germline ends. The germline gives CDR1 MNHEY, CDR2 SVGAGI. The CDR3: CASSYVRAGAKNIQYF. The CDR3 bases are TGTGCCAGCAGTTACGTCAGGGCCGGGGCCAAAAACATTCAGTACTTC.

The V and J genes are TRBV9 and TRBJ2-3; the match to TRBD2 covers 9 bases. Losses at the gene ends were 6 bases for V and 6 bases for J; bases not matched to a gene: 14. This CDR3 is 16 amino acids long. The germline gives CDR1 SGDLS, CDR2 YYNGEE. The CDR3 nucleotides read TGTGCCAGCAAACGAAATAGCGGGAGAACGACTGATACGCAGTATTTT. Its translation is CASKRNSGRTTDTQYF.

The V gene is TRBV5-5, the J gene TRBJ1-2; 12 bases agree with TRBD1. With V trimmed by 0 bases and J by 6 bases, 6 bases remained unmatched. This CDR3 is 16 amino acids long. CDR1 and CDR2 (germline): SGHKS, YYEKEE (reference sequence). CDR3 sequence reads: CASSLEPGTGGHGYTF. CDR3 nucleotide sequence: TGTGCCAGCAGCTTGGAACCCGGGACAGGGGGCCATGGCTACACCTTC.

The chain carries TRBV25-1 and TRBJ2-5; TRBD2 matches at 14 bases. This CDR3 contains 18 residues. V was clipped by 3 bases and J by 4 bases; unmatched bases: 10. Germline assignment: CDR1 MGHDK and CDR2 SYGVNS. The CDR3 sequence: CASSDGLAGGGGRETQYF. DNA for the CDR3: TGTGCCAGCAGTGACGGACTAGCGGGAGGCGGAGGCCGAGAGACCCAGTACTTC.

V usage is TRBV28 and J usage is TRBJ2-1, with TRBD1 matching over 8 bases. In germline, CDR1 is MDHEN, CDR2 SYDVKM. The V gene end was trimmed by 4 bases and the J gene end by 7 bases; junction bases not matched to a gene: 6. CDR3 length equals 14 residues. CDR3 sequence: CASSSRTGRNEQFF. As DNA, the CDR3 is TGTGCCAGCAGTTCCAGGACAGGGAGGAATGAGCAGTTCTTC.

The chain uses TRBV7-9 and TRBJ2-1; 7 nucleotides align to TRBD1. The CDR3 is 15 residues long. The germline V gene encodes CDR1 SEHNR and CDR2 FQNEAQ (reference sequence). With 3 bases clipped from V and 8 bases from J, the junction kept 10 bases outside the gene matches. Here the CDR3 DNA reads TGTGCCAGCAGCTTCCGACAGGGAAGTAGGGATGAGCAGTTCTTC. It specifies CASSFRQGSRDEQFF. Complete variable domain (other parts from reference TRBV7-9 and TRBJ2-1): DTGVSQNPRHKITKRGQNVTFRCDPISEHNRLYWYRQTLGQGPEFLTYFQNEAQLEKSRLLSDRFSAERPKGSFSTLEIQRTEQGDSAMYLCASSFRQGSRDEQFFGPGTRLTVL.

The chain recombines TRBV7-9 with TRBJ2-7; D is ambiguous. From germline, CDR1 is SEHNR and CDR2 FQNEAQ (reference sequence). This CDR3 is built from 16 residues. Trimming removed 1 base at V and 0 bases at J, with 13 bases between. CDR3 loop: CASSLDGRLSSYEQYF. As DNA, the CDR3 is TGTGCCAGCAGCTTAGATGGCAGGTTGAGCTCCTACGAGCAGTACTTC. Based on the CDR3 plus reference TRBV7-9 and TRBJ2-7, the full variable domain is DTGVSQNPRHKITKRGQNVTFRCDPISEHNRLYWYRQTLGQGPEFLTYFQNEAQLEKSRLLSDRFSAERPKGSFSTLEIQRTEQGDSAMYLCASSLDGRLSSYEQYFGPGTRLTVT.

Written as DNA, the CDR3 is TGTGCCAGCAGCTTTCAAGCGGGAGGGCCTGGAGGAGATACGCAGTATTTT. Encoded protein: CASSFQAGGPGGDTQYF. The chain combines TRBV11-2 with TRBJ2-3, with 10 positions matching TRBD2. CDR1 is SGHAT and CDR2 is FQNNGV in the germline V gene. The CDR3 spans 17 residues. V was clipped by 3 bases and J by 5 bases; unmatched bases: 11.

The chain is built from TRBV5-1 and TRBJ2-7; D might be TRBD2 (5 bases). V gave up 2 bases and J gave up 2 bases, with 8 bases separating them. CDR3 size: 13 residues. Germline V gives CDR1 SGHRS, CDR2 YFSETQ. The CDR3 sequence: CASSFEGTYEQYF. The CDR3 nucleotides are TGCGCCAGCAGCTTCGAGGGAACCTACGAGCAGTACTTC.

This clone was seen more than once but under ten times. J is TRBJ2-7 and V is TRBV11-1, with D perhaps matching TRBD1 (5 bases). The ends were cut back, 2 bases at V and 6 bases at J, with 14 bases in the middle. The germline V gene has CDR1 SGHAT and CDR2 FQDESV (reference sequence). The CDR3 contains 14 residues. CDR3 protein: CASSLPAGYGEQYF. The CDR3 DNA reads TGTGCCAGCAGCTTACCCGCAGGGTACGGCGAGCAGTACTTC.

V and J are TRBV15 and TRBJ1-3, with D possibly matching TRBD1 (6 bases). This CDR3 is 17 amino acids long. The germline V and J ends were trimmed by 0 bases and 2 bases, with 14 bases remaining between them. CDR1 and CDR2 from the germline V gene are LNHNV and YYDKDF (reference sequence). The CDR3 sequence is CATSREMTGNTGNTIYF. CDR3 nucleotides: TGTGCCACCAGCAGAGAGATGACAGGAAATACTGGAAACACCATATATTTT.

The chain uses TRBV7-9 and TRBJ2-5, with 8 bases identical to TRBD2. The CDR3 has 14 residues. V shed 10 bases and J 1 base; nucleotides not matched to a gene: 8. In germline, CDR1 is SEHNR, CDR2 FQNEAQ (reference sequence). The CDR3 spells CATGLAGFQETQYF. The CDR3 DNA is TGTGCCACTGGACTAGCCGGATTCCAAGAGACCCAGTACTTC.

The rearrangement links TRBV18 to TRBJ2-1, with a possible D match to TRBD2 (5 bases). The CDR3 has 13 residues. In germline, CDR1 is KGHSH, CDR2 LQKENI. V was shortened by 1 base and J by 6 bases, with 7 bases between the two germline ends. The DNA for the CDR3 is TGTGCCAGCTCACCACTTGAGGGCAATGAGCAGTTCTTC. Translated: CASSPLEGNEQFF.

The chain combines TRBV4-1 with TRBJ2-3; the D is unclear. Per the germline V gene, CDR1 is MGHRA and CDR2 is YSYEKL. This CDR3 spans 16 amino acids. V was clipped by 0 bases and J by 0 bases, with 10 bases between them. The CDR3 nucleotides read TGCGCCAGCAGCCAAGATCCCCCAGAAAGCACAGATACGCAGTATTTT. As protein: CASSQDPPESTDTQYF.

The genes are TRBV7-8 and TRBJ2-5; 8 nucleotides agree with TRBD1. Germline loops: CDR1 SGHVS, CDR2 FQNEAQ. V was pared by 5 bases and J by 2 bases, with 4 bases of the junction left unmatched. There are 14 residues in the CDR3. The DNA of the CDR3 is TGTGCCAGCAGCCCCAGGACAGGGCAAGAGACCCAGTACTTC. This gives the protein CASSPRTGQETQYF. Drawing the rest from reference TRBV7-8 and TRBJ2-5, the complete variable domain is GAGVSQSPRYKVAKRGQDVALRCDPISGHVSLFWYQQALGQGPEFLTYFQNEAQLDKSGLPSDRFFAERPEGSVSTLKIQRTQQEDSAVYLCASSPRTGQETQYFGPGTRLLVL.

V usage is TRBV5-1 and J usage is TRBJ2-5, with 13 bases fitting TRBD2. CDR1 SGHRS and CDR2 YFSETQ come from the germline V gene. CDR3 length: 16 amino acids. Losses at the gene ends were 4 bases for V and 1 base for J; bases not matched to a gene: 4. The CDR3 loop reads CASSQGTSGAQETQYF. Written as DNA, the CDR3 is TGCGCCAGCAGCCAAGGGACTAGCGGGGCCCAAGAGACCCAGTACTTC.

CDR3 sequence reads: CASSAQRGGEGEQFF. The CDR3 coding sequence is TGTGCCAGCAGTGCCCAGCGGGGGGGTGAGGGTGAGCAGTTCTTC. The genes are TRBV6-4 and TRBJ2-1, with 10 bases lining up with TRBD2. The CDR3 runs 15 residues. CDR1 is MRHNA and CDR2 is SNTAGT in the germline V gene. Trimming took 4 bases from V and 9 from J; bases not matched to a gene: 9.

This clone was recorded once. This chain uses TRBV6-6 with TRBJ2-2; D may be TRBD1 (6 bases). V lost 4 bases and J 1 base, leaving 13 bases between the germline ends. Germline CDR1 MNHNY, CDR2 SVGAGI (reference sequence). This CDR3 is built from 16 residues. CDR3 nucleotide sequence: TGTGCCAGCAGTTCTCGTTTACAGGGGAACACCGGGGAGCTGTTTTTT. This gives the protein CASSSRLQGNTGELFF.